The entry below gives a single T cell receptor beta chain sequence along with its context. This record comes from a study of blood T cells in healthy people across ages. Trimming removed 1 base at V and 6 bases at J, with 8 bases between. CDR1 is SGHTA and CDR2 is FQGTGA in the germline V gene. The CDR3 is 13 residues long. It was with a sample-barcoded 5' primer and a J-beta primer mix that a second PCR of roughly 6 to 12 cycles was run. A single record per CDR3 protein comes from TCRdb applying MiXCR to the 5' RACE reads. This table has about a million distinct CDR3 sequences, 51% appearing once. About 10 milliliters of peripheral blood were drawn from each donor into EDTA-treated tubes.

This sequence joins TRBV7-3 and TRBJ2-3, with D hard to call. Source material: blood. The receptor was isolated from a woman aged 60-70 years in good health. The CDR3 reads CASSLIEWDTQYF. The CDR3 nucleotides read TGTGCCAGCAGCTTAATTGAGTGGGATACGCAGTATTTT.